This T cell receptor (beta chain) derives from a study of identical twins. In TCRdb, the 5' RACE reads were re-called with MiXCR into one record per CDR3 protein. The repertoire holds about 810,000 distinct CDR3 sequences, approximately 13% seen once, with roughly 1.5% in the top ten. V dropped 3 bases and J dropped 7 bases, with 9 bases sitting between them. The CDR3 loop spans 12 amino acids. This clonotype was found a few times. These data were likewise used in another study, on yellow fever vaccine responses in identical twins.

This receptor was taken from a woman between 18 and 29 years old in good health. This chain joins TRBV12-3 or TRBV12-4 and TRBJ2-5; D ambiguous. The sample was PBMCs. The CDR3 DNA reads TGTGCCAGCAGTTTGTCAGCAGGGACCCAGTACTTC. Amino acids: CASSLSAGTQYF.